This TCR beta chain was found in a study of cytomegalovirus exposure and HLA in healthy donors (dated by TCRdb to the late 2010s). General notes on the study: An earlier analysis of roughly 500 of the donors reported approximately 290 Gb of sequence data and roughly 100 million unique TCR beta sequences from some 180 million T cells. An early release covering roughly 600 HLA-typed donors comprised about 320 gigabases of sequencing data and 85 million to 100 million unique TCR sequences. Of the approximately 400 genotyped donors, around 81% fell in the genetic ancestry cluster associated with self-reported Caucasian donors. The study aimed to test whether signatures of past pathogen exposure could be identified by cataloging public T cell receptors. Using immunosequencing, the study profiled T cell repertoires from about 650 subjects and related those repertoires to cytomegalovirus serostatus. In addition to the first cohort of approximately 650 subjects, a separate validation cohort of approximately 130 different subjects was used. The study combined high-throughput TCR immunosequencing, statistical association of individual TCRs with disease status, and machine learning to predict cytomegalovirus infection status. A later analysis re-analyzed previously published TCR beta repertoires from 666 donors and added high-resolution HLA genotyping to study TCR occurrence patterns. Rather than using new phenotypic data, the later analysis identified candidate immune exposures from TCR beta sequences and from how often those sequences occurred across donors. An earlier analysis of approximately 630 of the donors applied high-throughput TCR beta sequencing to assess whether each TCR beta V gene segment acted as functional or pseudogenic. Donor age, sex, ethnicity and CMV serostatus were compiled together with the repertoire data. A later genetic analysis used genome-wide SNP genotypes for about 55% of the 666 donors, treating that subset as a discovery cohort. Every repertoire in the discovery cohort had been generated on one and the same sequencing platform. Both class I and class II loci were covered by HLA typing, at four-digit resolution. The number of donors typed differed by locus, with 629-630 for A, B, C, DRB1 and DQB1, 522 for DQA1, 606 for DPA1, and 450 to 480 for DPB1. Five DR-DQ haplotypes were treated as single units for association and clustering because of strong linkage in the cohort. Across around 400 genotyped donors of the cohort, an average of about 220,000 unique TCR beta nucleotide sequences per donor were sequenced, and approximately 17% of those sequences were non-productive. Overall study outcomes, separate from this receptor: Most TCR sequences were observed very rarely across donors, whereas some public TCRs were present in many individuals. In a later analysis, HLA-associated TCR beta chains showed more clonal expansion and lower generation probabilities than non-associated chains that were equally common. The classifier was reported to diagnose cytomegalovirus status with high specificity and sensitivity in both the original and validation cohorts. According to a later analysis, TCR association rates differed among HLA loci, with DRB1 alleles showing the most associated TCRs and HLA-C alleles showing the fewest. The earlier analysis of some 560 of the donors excluded over 15 rarely observed V segments, including chromosome 9 orphons, because counts were too low. A few of the identified cytomegalovirus-associated TCR beta chains were confirmed in vitro to be specific for cytomegalovirus antigens. Some IMGT-functional V segments, including TRBV6-2 and TRBV6-3, could not be distinguished by the 87-base-pair reads and were therefore excluded. A later analysis reported that several top co-occurrence clusters appeared linked to parvovirus B19, influenza, CMV and Epstein-Barr virus. A later genetic analysis reported fewer N-insertions in productive TCRs among donors in an Asian-associated ancestry cluster than the roughly 690-donor mean. V-gene and J-gene trimming of TCR beta chains was associated with a missense DCLRE1C variant in a later genetic analysis, and the association was replicated in an independent cohort. It was suggested by the authors that the approach could potentially be generalized to other disease states and immunological phenotypes. Strong co-occurrence of HLA alleles, especially DR and DQ, made assigning TCR associations to individual alleles difficult. According to a later analysis, most CMV-associated TCR beta chains appeared to be HLA-restricted, and the HLA associations seemed to be driven largely by CMV exposure. Correlated functional status among segregating V segments might be attributable to linkage disequilibrium, but an unknown experimental factor could not be ruled out. In an earlier analysis of over 550 of the donors, most TCR beta V segments were observed in productive rearrangements about 87% or about 30% of the time, broadly matching IMGT annotations. The cohort was sequenced for TCR beta chains only, and without alpha or paired-chain data the features that could be detected were limited. A further reported finding was that TCR beta sequences accurately predicted the HLA-A and HLA-B alleles for most subjects in the first cohort. A total of roughly 160 TCR beta chains were listed by the study as associated with cytomegalovirus. Presence/absence analyses assumed roughly uniform sequencing depth across donors, an assumption that may not hold. CMV serostatus was the only immune exposure information available for the cohort. At a false discovery rate of 0.05, a later analysis linked 16,951 TCR beta sequences to specific HLA alleles. The sequencing pipeline was judged likely to have produced a cluster of highly shared sequence variants as a technical artifact. Because HLA typing was missing for some donors at each locus, association tests included only the typed subset.

On this clone: Its antigen target is currently unknown. Within one base of it there is no much larger clone, and no base qualities were kept.

Libraries were constructed by the immunoSEQ multiplex PCR assay. A mixture of 60 forward primers for TCR Vbeta segments and 13 reverse primers for TCR Jbeta segments was used in the multiplex PCR. Amplification of the CDR3 region of rearranged TCR beta genes was performed with a multiplex PCR assay on genomic DNA. The amplified TCR beta libraries were sequenced on the Illumina HiSeq System as 87-base-pair reads. The paper's processing steps were these. Across the 666 repertoires, a later analysis counted 80 million or so unique TCR beta chains, around 11 million of which were shared by at least two donors. A nearest-neighbor algorithm error-corrected the raw reads and collapsed the reads into unique sequences, merging closely related sequences to remove PCR and sequencing errors. Alignment of CDR3 sequences to IMGT reference sequences was used to assign V, D and J gene segments. For a sequence to be retained, a match of at least six nucleotides was required to both a V gene segment and a J gene segment. A rearrangement was called productive if the CDR3 had no stop codons and remained in frame with V and J, and every other rearrangement was called non-productive. Following IMGT convention, CDR3 was defined as the stretch from the second conserved V-encoded cysteine up to the conserved J-encoded phenylalanine. The earlier analysis of some 540 of the donors excluded any sequence lacking an unambiguous match to a single V gene segment. An earlier analysis of a few hundred of the donors classified V segments as functional when productive rearrangements were above 56.7% and as segregating when the standard deviation between donors was above 5%. A statistical classification framework was built to diagnose cytomegalovirus status from the catalog of TCR beta chain sequences. In a later analysis, V and J genes were assigned by comparing TCR nucleotide sequences against IMGT/GENE-DB human TR gene sequences. Using the TCRdist pipeline, a later analysis assigned CDR3 sequences along with most-parsimonious VDJ recombination scenarios. A later analysis defined each TCR beta chain by its CDR3 amino acid sequence plus V-gene family, and excluded reads lacking a unique V-gene family. To address suspected cross-contamination and a sequencing artifact, a later analysis removed around 600 highly shared, low-generation-probability nucleotide sequences. In a later analysis, a clonal expansion index for each public chain was calculated from normalized within-repertoire ranks of inferred template counts. In a later analysis, generation probabilities were computed using a VDJ recombination model fitted to out-of-frame rearrangements, and the results were checked against IGoR. Hypergeometric tests were used in a later analysis to score TCR-TCR, TCR-HLA and TCR-CMV co-occurrence, with a repertoire-size bias correction applied to the TCR pairs. To estimate false discovery rates, a later analysis permuted the HLA or CMV assignments 20 times. In a later analysis, co-occurring TCRs were grouped using DBSCAN, with TCRdist sequence similarity added in when clustering inside HLA-allele-positive subsets. Repertoires with fewer than 30,000 or more than 120,000 public chains, plus five repertoires with anomalous nucleotide sharing, were excluded from co-occurrence clustering. In its TCRdb copy, this immuneACCESS table keeps in-frame sequences only and misses some clones. Where compared with another copy, unresolved V genes explain less than half of these, and the others have no known cause. V and J calls plus clone size are reproduced from that table; the DNA served to infer D and trimming. In all, the sample holds roughly 99,000 clones, and 74% of those were seen once. The ten largest make up approximately 1.8% of the sample.

In total, more than 500 healthy bone marrow donors made up the cohort. Cohort members were all nominally healthy when sampled, although unrecorded immune exposures were likely present. The donor tested CMV seronegative and was one of the 352 seronegative cohort members. Each donor provided a peripheral blood sample, and peripheral blood mononuclear cells were used for TCR beta sequencing. The Qiagen DNeasy Blood Extraction Kit was used to extract genomic DNA from the blood cell samples. The CDR3 runs 15 amino acids, cysteine and phenylalanine included. Only the CDR3 DNA is retained, 45 bases long and in frame from the first base. At the junction V is shortened by 5 bases and J by 1 base; bases outside the gene matches: 6. Taken from the germline V gene, the CDR1 and CDR2 loops are MNHEY and SVGAGI.

The sequence links TRBV6-5 to TRBJ1-1, and 8 junction bases match TRBD1. Sequencing was done on a sample of PBMCs. This TCR was recovered from a male donor in good health and CMV-seronegative. The base sequence is TGTGCCAGCAGTAGGCCGACAGGGGCGAACACTGAAGCTTTCTTT. It codes for CASSRPTGANTEAFF.